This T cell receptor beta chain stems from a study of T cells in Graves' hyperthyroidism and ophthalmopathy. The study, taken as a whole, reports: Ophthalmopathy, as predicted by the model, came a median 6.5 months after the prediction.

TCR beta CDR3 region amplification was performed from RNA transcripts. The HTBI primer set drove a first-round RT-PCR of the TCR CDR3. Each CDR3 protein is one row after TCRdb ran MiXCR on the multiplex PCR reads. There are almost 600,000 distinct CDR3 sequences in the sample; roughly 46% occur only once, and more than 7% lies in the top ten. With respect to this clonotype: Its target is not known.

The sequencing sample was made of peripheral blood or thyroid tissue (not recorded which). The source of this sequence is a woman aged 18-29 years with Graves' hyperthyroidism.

CDR3 coding DNA: TGTGCCAGCAGTTTATCGGGGGGGTTGGGTGAAGCTTTCTTT. It codes for CASSLSGGLGEAFF. The chain carries TRBV27 and TRBJ1-1, with D possibly matching TRBD1 (5 bases). The ends were cut back, 0 bases at V and 7 bases at J, with 12 bases in the middle. This CDR3 has 14 residues. Germline V CDR1 and CDR2: MNHEY, SMNVEV (reference sequence).